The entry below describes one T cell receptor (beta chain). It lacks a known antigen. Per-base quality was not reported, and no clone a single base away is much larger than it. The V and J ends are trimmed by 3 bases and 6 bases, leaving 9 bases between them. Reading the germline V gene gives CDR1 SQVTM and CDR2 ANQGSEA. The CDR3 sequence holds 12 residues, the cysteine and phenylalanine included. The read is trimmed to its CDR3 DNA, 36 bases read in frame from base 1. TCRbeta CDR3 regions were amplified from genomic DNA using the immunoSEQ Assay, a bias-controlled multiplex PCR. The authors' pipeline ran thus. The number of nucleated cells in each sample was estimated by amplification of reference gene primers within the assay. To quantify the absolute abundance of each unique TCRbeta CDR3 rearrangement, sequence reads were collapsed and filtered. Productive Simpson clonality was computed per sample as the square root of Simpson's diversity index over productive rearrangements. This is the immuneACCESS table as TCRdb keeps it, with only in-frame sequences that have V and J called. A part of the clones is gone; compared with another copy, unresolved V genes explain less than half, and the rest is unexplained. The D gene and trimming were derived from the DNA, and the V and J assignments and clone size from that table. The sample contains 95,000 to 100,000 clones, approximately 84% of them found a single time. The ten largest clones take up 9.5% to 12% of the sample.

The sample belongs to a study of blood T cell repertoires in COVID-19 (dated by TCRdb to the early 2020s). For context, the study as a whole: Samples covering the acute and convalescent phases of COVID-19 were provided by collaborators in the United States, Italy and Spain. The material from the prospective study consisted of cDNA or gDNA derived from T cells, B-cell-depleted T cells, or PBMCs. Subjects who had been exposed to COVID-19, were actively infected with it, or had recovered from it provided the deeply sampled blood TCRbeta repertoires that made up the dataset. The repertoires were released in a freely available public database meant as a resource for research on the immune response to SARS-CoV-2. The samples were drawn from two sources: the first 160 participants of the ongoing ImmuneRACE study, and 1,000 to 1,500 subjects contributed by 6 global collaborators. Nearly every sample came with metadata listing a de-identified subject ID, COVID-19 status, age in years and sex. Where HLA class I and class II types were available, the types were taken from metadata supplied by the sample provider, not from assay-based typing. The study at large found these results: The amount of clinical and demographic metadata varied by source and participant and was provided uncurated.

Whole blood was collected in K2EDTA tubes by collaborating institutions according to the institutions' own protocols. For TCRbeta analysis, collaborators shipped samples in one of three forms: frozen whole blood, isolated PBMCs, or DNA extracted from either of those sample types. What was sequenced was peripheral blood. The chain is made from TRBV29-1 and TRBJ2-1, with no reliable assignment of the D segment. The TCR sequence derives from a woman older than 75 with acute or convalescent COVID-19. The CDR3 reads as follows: CSVDKPGNEQFF. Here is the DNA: TGCAGCGTTGATAAGCCAGGCAATGAGCAGTTCTTC.